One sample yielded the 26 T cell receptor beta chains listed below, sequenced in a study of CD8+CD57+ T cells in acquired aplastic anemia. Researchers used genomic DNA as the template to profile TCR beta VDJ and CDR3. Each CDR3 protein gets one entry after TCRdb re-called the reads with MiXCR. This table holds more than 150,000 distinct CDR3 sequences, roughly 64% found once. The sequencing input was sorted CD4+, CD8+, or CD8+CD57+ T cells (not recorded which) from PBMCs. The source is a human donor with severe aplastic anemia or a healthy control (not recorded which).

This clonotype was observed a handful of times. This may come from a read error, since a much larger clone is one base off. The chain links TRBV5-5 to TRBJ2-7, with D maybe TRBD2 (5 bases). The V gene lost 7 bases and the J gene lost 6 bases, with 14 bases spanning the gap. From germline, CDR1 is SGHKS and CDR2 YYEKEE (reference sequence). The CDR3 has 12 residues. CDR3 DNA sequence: TGTGCCAGCTCCGAGGGCCTCCTCGAGCAGTACTTC. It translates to CASSEGLLEQYF. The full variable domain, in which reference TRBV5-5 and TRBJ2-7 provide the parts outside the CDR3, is DAGVTQSPTHLIKTRGQQVTLRCSPISGHKSVSWYQQVLGQGPQFIFQYYEKEERGRGNFPDRFSARQFPNYSSELNVNALLLGDSALYLCASSEGLLEQYFGPGTRLTVT.

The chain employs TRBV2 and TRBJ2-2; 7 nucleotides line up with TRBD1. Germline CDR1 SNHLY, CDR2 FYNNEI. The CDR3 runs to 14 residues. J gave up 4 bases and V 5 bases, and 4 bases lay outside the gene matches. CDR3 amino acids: CASSNDRATGELFF. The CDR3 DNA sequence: TGTGCCAGCAGTAACGACAGGGCCACCGGGGAGCTGTTTTTT.

The CDR3 reads CSGRGQPTEAFF. The CDR3 nucleotides are TGCAGTGGGCGGGGACAGCCCACTGAAGCTTTCTTT. The gene calls are TRBV20-1 and TRBJ1-1; TRBD1 aligns across 7 bases. Germline V gene sequence: CDR1 DFQATT, CDR2 SNEGSKA (reference sequence). CDR3 length equals 12 residues. Trimming at V came to 7 bases and at J to 4 bases, leaving 6 bases not matched to a gene.

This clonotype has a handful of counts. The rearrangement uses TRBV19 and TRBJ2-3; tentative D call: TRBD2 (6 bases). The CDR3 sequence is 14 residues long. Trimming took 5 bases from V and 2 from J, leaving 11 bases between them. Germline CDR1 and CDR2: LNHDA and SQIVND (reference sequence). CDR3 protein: CASSVSGTTDTQYF. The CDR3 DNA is TGTGCCAGTAGTGTTAGCGGAACCACAGATACGCAGTATTTT.

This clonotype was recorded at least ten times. For the CDR3, the DNA is TGTGCCAGCAGCTTAGAGGGGGGAGTCTCTGGGGCCAACGTCCTGACTTTC. Its protein is CASSLEGGVSGANVLTF. This chain uses TRBV7-4 with TRBJ2-6, with D perhaps being TRBD1 or TRBD2 (6 bases each). CDR1 is SGHVT and CDR2 is SQSDAQ in the germline V gene. Trimming pared 1 base from V and 0 bases from J, leaving 10 bases between. This CDR3 region has 17 residues.

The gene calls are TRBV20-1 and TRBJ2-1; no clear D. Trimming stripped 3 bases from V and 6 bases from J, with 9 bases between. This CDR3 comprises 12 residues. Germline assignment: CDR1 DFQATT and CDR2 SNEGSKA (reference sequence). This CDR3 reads CSASSAINEQFF. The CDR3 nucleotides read TGCAGTGCTAGCTCGGCCATCAATGAGCAGTTCTTC.

CDR3: CASSIVGTDTQYF. CDR3 nucleotides: TGTGCCAGTAGTATAGTAGGCACAGATACGCAGTATTTT. This chain links TRBV19 with TRBJ2-3; D not resolved. CDR3 size: 13 residues. Germline V gene data show CDR1 as LNHDA and CDR2 as SQIVND (reference sequence). Trimming took off 1 base at V and 1 base at J, with 3 bases between the two ends.

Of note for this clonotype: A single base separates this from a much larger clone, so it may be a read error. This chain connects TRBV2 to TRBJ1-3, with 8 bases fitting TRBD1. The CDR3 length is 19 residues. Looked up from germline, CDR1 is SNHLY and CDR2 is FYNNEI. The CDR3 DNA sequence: TGCGCCAGCAGCGCTATCAAGGACAGGGTTCCGAGTCCTGGAAACACCATATATTTT. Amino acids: CASSAIKDRVPSPGNTIYF. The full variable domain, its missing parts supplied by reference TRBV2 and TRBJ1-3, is EPEVTQTPSHQVTQMGQEVILRCVPISNHLYFYWYRQILGQKVEFLVSFYNNEISEKSEIFDDQFSVERPDGSNFTLKIRSTKLEDSAMYFCASSAIKDRVPSPGNTIYFGEGSWLTVV.

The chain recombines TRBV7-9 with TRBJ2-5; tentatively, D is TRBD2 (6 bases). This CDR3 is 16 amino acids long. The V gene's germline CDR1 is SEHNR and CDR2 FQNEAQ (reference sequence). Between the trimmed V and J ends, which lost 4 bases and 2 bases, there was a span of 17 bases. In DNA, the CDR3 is TGTGCCAGCAGCTCGAGTGTGGGTAGCGGTCAAGAGACCCAGTACTTC. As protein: CASSSSVGSGQETQYF. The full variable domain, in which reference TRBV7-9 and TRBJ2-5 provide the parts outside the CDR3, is DTGVSQNPRHKITKRGQNVTFRCDPISEHNRLYWYRQTLGQGPEFLTYFQNEAQLEKSRLLSDRFSAERPKGSFSTLEIQRTEQGDSAMYLCASSSSVGSGQETQYFGPGTRLLVL.

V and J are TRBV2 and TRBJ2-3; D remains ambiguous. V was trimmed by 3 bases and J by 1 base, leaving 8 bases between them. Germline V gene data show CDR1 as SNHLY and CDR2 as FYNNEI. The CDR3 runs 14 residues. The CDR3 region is CASSDTARTDTQYF. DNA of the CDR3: TGTGCCAGCAGTGACACGGCCCGCACAGATACGCAGTATTTT.

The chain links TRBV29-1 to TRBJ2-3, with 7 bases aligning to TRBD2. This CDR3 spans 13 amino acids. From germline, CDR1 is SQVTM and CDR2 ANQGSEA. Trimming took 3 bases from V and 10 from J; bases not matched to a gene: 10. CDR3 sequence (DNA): TGCAGCGTTGAGAAGGGGCCGGGGGGTGCGCAGTATTTT. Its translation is CSVEKGPGGAQYF.

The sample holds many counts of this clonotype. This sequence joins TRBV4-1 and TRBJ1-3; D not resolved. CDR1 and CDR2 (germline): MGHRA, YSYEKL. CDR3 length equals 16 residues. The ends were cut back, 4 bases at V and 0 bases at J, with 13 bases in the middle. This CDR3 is CASSPGRVVSGNTIYF. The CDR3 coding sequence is TGCGCCAGCAGCCCCGGACGGGTAGTCTCTGGAAACACCATATATTTT.

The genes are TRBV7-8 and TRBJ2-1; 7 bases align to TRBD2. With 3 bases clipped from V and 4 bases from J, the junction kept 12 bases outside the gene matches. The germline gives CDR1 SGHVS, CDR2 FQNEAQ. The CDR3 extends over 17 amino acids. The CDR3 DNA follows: TGTGCCAGCAGCTTGCCCTTTGGACTAGATCTTTACAATGAGCAGTTCTTC. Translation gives CASSLPFGLDLYNEQFF.

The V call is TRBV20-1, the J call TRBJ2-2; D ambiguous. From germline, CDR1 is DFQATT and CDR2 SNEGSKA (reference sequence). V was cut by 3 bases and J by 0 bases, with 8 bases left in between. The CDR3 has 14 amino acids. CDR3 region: CSARRFANTGELFF. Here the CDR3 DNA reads TGCAGTGCTAGGAGGTTCGCGAACACCGGGGAGCTGTTTTTT.

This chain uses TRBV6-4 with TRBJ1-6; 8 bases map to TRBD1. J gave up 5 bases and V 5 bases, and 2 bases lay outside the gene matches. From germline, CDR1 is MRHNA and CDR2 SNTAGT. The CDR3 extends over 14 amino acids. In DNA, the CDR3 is TGTGCCAGCAGTCAACAGGGGGATAATTCACCCCTCCACTTT. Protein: CASSQQGDNSPLHF.

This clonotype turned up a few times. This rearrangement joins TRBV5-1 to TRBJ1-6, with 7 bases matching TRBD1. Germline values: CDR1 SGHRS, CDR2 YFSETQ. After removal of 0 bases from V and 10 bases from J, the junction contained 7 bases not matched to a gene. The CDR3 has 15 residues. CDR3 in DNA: TGCGCCAGCAGCTTGGAACAGGGGAAAAGATCACCCCTCCACTTT. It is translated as CASSLEQGKRSPLHF.

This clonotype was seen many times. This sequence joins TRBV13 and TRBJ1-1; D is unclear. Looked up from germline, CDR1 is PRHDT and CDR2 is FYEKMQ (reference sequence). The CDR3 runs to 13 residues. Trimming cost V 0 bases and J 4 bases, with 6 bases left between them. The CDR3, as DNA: TGTGCCAGCAGCTTAGGTGGCGTCACTGAAGCTTTCTTT. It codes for CASSLGGVTEAFF.

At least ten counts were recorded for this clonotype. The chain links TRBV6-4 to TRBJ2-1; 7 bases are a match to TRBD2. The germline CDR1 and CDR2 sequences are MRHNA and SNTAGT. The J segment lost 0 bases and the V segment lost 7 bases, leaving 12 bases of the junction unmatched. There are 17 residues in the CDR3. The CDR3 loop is CASIPGGFRCSYNEQFF. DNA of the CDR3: TGTGCCAGCATCCCGGGAGGTTTCAGGTGCTCCTACAATGAGCAGTTCTTC.

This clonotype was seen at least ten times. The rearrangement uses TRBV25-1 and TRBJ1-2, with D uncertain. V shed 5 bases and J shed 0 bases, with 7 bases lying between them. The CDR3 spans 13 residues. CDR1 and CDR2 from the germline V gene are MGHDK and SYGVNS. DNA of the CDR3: TGTGCCAGCAGTCCGTCAACTAACTATGGCTACACCTTC. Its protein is CASSPSTNYGYTF.

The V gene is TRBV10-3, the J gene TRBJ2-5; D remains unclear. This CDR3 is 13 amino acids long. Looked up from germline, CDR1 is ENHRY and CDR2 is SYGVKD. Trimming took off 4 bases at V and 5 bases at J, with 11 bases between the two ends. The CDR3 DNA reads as TGTGCCATCAGTGCAGGAGCTCAGGAGACCCAGTACTTC. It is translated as CAISAGAQETQYF.

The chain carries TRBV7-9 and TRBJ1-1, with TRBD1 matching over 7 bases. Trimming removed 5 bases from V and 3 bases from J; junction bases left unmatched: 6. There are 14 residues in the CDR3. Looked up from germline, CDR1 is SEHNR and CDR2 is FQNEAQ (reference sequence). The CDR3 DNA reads TGTGCCAGCAGCCCGAACGACAGGGACACTGAAGCTTTCTTT. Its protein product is CASSPNDRDTEAFF.

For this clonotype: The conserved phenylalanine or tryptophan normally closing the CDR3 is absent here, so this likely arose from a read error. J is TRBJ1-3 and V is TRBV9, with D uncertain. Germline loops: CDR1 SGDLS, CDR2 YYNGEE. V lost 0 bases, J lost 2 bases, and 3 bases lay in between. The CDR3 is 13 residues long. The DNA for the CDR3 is TGTGCCAGCAGCGTAGAGACTGGAAACACCATATATCTT. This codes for CASSVETGNTIYL.

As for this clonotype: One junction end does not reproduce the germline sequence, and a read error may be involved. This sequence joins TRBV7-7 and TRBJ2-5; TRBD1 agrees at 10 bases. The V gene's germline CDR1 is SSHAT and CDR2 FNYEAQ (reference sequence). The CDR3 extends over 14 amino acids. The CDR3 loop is CASSPGTGDETQYF. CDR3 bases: TGTGCTAGCAGTCCCGGGACAGGGGACGAGACCCAGTACTTC. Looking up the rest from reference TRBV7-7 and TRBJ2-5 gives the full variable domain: GAGVSQSPRYKVTKRGQDVTLRCDPISSHATLYWYQQALGQGPEFLTYFNYEAQPDKSGLPSDRFSAERPEGSISTLTIQRTEQRDSAMYRCASSPGTGDETQYFGPGTRLLVL.

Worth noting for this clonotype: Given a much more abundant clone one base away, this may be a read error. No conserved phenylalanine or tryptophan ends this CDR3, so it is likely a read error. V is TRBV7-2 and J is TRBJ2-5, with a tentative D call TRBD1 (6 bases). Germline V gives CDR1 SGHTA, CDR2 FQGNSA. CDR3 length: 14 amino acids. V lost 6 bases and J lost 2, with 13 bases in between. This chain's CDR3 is CASSSTGQQETQYS. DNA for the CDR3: TGTGCCAGCAGTTCTACCGGACAGCAAGAGACCCAGTACTCC.

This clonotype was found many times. CDR3 coding DNA: TGTGCCAGCAGCCTCCACCAGGGGGCAGATACGCAGTATTTT. This encodes CASSLHQGADTQYF. The chain employs TRBV7-3 and TRBJ2-3, with TRBD1 matching over 7 bases. V shed 5 bases and J 4 bases; nucleotides not matched to a gene: 6. Germline V gene lookup returns CDR1 SGHTA and CDR2 FQGTGA. The CDR3 sequence is 14 residues long. Full variable domain (remainder filled in from reference TRBV7-3 and TRBJ2-3): GAGVSQTPSNKVTEKGKYVELRCDPISGHTALYWYRQSLGQGPEFLIYFQGTGAADDSGLPNDRFFAVRPEGSVSTLKIQRTERGDSAVYLCASSLHQGADTQYFGPGTRLTVL.

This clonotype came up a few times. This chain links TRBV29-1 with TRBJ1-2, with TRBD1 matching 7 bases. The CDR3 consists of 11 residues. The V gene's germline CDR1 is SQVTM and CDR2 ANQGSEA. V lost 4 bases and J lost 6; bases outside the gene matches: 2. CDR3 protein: CSVGQGNGYTF. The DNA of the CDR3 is TGCAGCGTTGGACAGGGTAATGGCTACACCTTC. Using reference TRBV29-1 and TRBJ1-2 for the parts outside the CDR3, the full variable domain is SAVISQKPSRDICQRGTSLTIQCQVDSQVTMMFWYRQQPGQSLTLIATANQGSEATYESGFVIDKFPISRPNLTFSTLTVSNMSPEDSSIYLCSVGQGNGYTFGSGTRLTVV.